This T cell receptor (beta chain) derives from a study of T-cell reconstitution after alpha-beta-depleted transplantation in children. Points from the study as a whole: At the one-year point after transplant, T-cell counts and TCRbeta diversity were found to come mostly from T cells that had been newly produced. TCRbeta diversity was high at day 60 in some patients (a result of surviving recipient T cells and thymic progenitors). In patients about two months after transplant, alpha-beta T cells reportedly arose from several hundred expanded graft clones.

CDR1 is SGHTA, CDR2 FQGTGA, per germline. The ends lost 5 bases at V and 3 bases at J; junction bases unmatched: 2. The CDR3 totals 15 residues. The TCRbeta library was prepared with unique molecular identifiers. Via MiXCR, TCRdb re-called the PCR reads, giving one row per CDR3 protein. This table has 45,000 to 50,000 distinct CDR3 sequences, roughly half appearing once. As concerns this clonotype: The antigen remains unidentified.

The chain employs TRBV7-3 and TRBJ2-5; 14 nucleotides line up with TRBD2. The material was peripheral blood, obtained before TCRalphabeta/CD19-depleted stem cell transplant. This receptor was identified in a boy in the first two years of life with SCID, due to receive a stem cell transplant. This chain's CDR3 is CASSPGLAGEETQYF. In DNA form, the CDR3 reads TGTGCCAGCAGCCCGGGACTAGCGGGGGAAGAGACCCAGTACTTC.